This T cell receptor (beta chain) appears in the sequencing data of a study of beta chain features in type 1 diabetes. Study in general: Investigators examined under 140 million sorted cells across all samples.

TCRB transcripts that were expressed got sequenced, as all of the isolated RNA had been reverse transcribed. Sequencing used immunoSEQ multiplex PCR; TCRdb keeps in-frame clones, though not all of them. The table shows 400,000 to 500,000 clones, with approximately 15% occurring only once. The CDR3 runs to 15 residues. Germline assignment: CDR1 SQVTM and CDR2 ANQGSEA. V was pared by 6 bases and J by 5 bases, with 12 bases of the junction left unmatched. The sample holds a few counts of this clone. The sample was naive CD4+ T cells from blood. The clonotype originates from a man aged 25-40 years in good health. The rearrangement uses TRBV29-1 and TRBJ2-2; TRBD1 matches 7 bases. The CDR3 is CSVRPEGAYTGELFF. For the CDR3, the DNA is TGCAGCGTGCGGCCCGAGGGGGCGTATACCGGGGAGCTGTTTTTT.